The 7 T cell receptor beta chains given below trace back to one sample, sequenced in a study of blood T cell repertoires in COVID-19. The protocol was immunoSEQ multiplex PCR, while the TCRdb copy is restricted to in-frame clones and leaves out a portion. Of about 390,000 clones in the sample, about 89% were seen once. The sample consisted of peripheral blood. These receptors all come from a woman aged 60-75 years with COVID-19, enrolled during active disease.

The V and J genes are TRBV7-2 and TRBJ1-1; 8 positions match TRBD1. With V trimmed by 5 bases and J by 8 bases, 7 bases remained unmatched. CDR3 length: 13 amino acids. Germline V gene lookup returns CDR1 SGHTA and CDR2 FQGNSA. DNA for the CDR3: TGTGCCAGCAGCGCAGTCAGGGGGCGCGAAGCTTTCTTT. Translating it yields CASSAVRGREAFF.

This clone was found once. The rearrangement uses TRBV7-8 and TRBJ1-2; D uncertain. CDR1 SGHVS and CDR2 FQNEAQ come from the germline V gene. Trimming left V 5 bases short and J 8 bases short, with 12 bases between. This CDR3 comprises 12 residues. The CDR3 bases are TGTGCCAGCAGCCTTGAACTAGGGGGCTACACCTTC. Protein product: CASSLELGGYTF.

V gene TRBV5-1 combines with J gene TRBJ2-7; the match to TRBD1 covers 7 bases. CDR3 length: 18 amino acids. Germline V lookup: CDR1 SGHRS, CDR2 YFSETQ. With 3 bases clipped from V and 6 bases from J, the junction kept 21 bases outside the gene matches. CDR3 coding DNA: TGCGCCAGCAGCTCCCGGGACAGCCAACCTCTTTACGACTTCGAGCAGTACTTC. As protein: CASSSRDSQPLYDFEQYF.

V usage is TRBV19 and J usage is TRBJ2-1, with 11 nucleotides matching TRBD1. V trimming: 5 bases; J trimming: 7 bases; junction bases outside the gene matches: 4. The CDR3 covers 14 residues. Per the germline V gene, CDR1 is LNHDA and CDR2 is SQIVND (reference sequence). CDR3 sequence reads: CASSPGTGGNEQFF. The DNA of the CDR3 is TGTGCCAGTAGTCCGGGGACAGGGGGGAATGAGCAGTTCTTC.

The chain links TRBV5-1 to TRBJ2-1; 10 bases map to TRBD1. V dropped 4 bases and J dropped 7; count of bases not matched to a gene: 11. CDR3 size: 16 residues. CDR1 and CDR2 (germline): SGHRS, YFSETQ. CDR3 DNA sequence: TGCGCCAGCAGCATTTACTCCGGGACAGGGGTTAATGAGCAGTTCTTC. Its protein is CASSIYSGTGVNEQFF.

The rearrangement links TRBV21-1 to TRBJ1-6; the table gives TRBD1 as D, unverified against the DNA. TRBV21-1 is noted as a pseudogene. This CDR3 is 18 amino acids long. The DNA for the CDR3 is TGTGCCAGCAGCAAAGGAGGTAGGGGGCGACTGTATAATTCACCCCTCCACTTT. Translated, it gives CASSKGGRGRLYNSPLHF.

The rearrangement joins TRBV3-1 (or the pseudogene TRBV3-2) to TRBJ2-7; a weak D match, TRBD2 (5 bases). Trimming left V 4 bases short and J 0 bases short, with 13 bases between. The CDR3 is 15 residues long. Germline-derived CDR1 and CDR2 are LGHDT and YNNKEL (reference sequence). The CDR3 sequence is CASSPRGSASYEQYF. The DNA of the CDR3 is TGTGCCAGCAGCCCCAGAGGGAGTGCCTCCTACGAGCAGTACTTC.